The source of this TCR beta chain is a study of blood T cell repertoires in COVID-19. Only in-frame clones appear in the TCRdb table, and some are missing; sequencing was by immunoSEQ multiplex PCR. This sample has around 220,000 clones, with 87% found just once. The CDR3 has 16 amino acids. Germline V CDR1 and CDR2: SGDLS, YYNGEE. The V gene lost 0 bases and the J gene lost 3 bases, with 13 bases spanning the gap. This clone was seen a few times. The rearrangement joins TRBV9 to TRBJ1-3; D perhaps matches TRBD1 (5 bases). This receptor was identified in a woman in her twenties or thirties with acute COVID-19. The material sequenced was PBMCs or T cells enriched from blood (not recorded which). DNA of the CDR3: TGTGCCAGCAGCGTAGGTTGGGGCGTGGATGGAAACACCATATATTTT. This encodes CASSVGWGVDGNTIYF.